This T cell receptor beta chain is from a study of blood T cells in healthy people across ages. On the study more broadly: For every two T cells, template switching captured about one barcoded beta molecule. Study results and caveats: No one knew whether donors had CMV, which possibly confounded expanded clonotype changes. Higher naive T cell percentage went strongly together with higher TCR beta diversity.

Each individual donor underwent a draw of approximately 10 milliliters of peripheral blood. The CDR3 length is 16 residues. The V end lost 2 bases, the J end lost 5 bases, and 15 bases lay between the germline ends. In germline, CDR1 is MNHNS, CDR2 SASEGT. For the second PCR, which ran for about 6 to 12 cycles, a sample-barcoded 5' primer and a J-beta primer mix were used. TCRdb processed the 5' RACE reads anew with MiXCR; each CDR3 protein has one entry. The sample shows roughly 1.9 million distinct CDR3 sequences, roughly two fifths of them seen only once. At least ten counts were recorded for this clonotype. What it binds is not known.

The chain couples TRBV6-1 to TRBJ1-4; D uncertain. The sample comprised blood. The clonotype originates from a human donor in good health. CDR3 in DNA: TGTGCCAGCAGTGAATATTTCAGCGGTGGGAATGAAAAACTGTTTTTT. It codes for CASSEYFSGGNEKLFF.